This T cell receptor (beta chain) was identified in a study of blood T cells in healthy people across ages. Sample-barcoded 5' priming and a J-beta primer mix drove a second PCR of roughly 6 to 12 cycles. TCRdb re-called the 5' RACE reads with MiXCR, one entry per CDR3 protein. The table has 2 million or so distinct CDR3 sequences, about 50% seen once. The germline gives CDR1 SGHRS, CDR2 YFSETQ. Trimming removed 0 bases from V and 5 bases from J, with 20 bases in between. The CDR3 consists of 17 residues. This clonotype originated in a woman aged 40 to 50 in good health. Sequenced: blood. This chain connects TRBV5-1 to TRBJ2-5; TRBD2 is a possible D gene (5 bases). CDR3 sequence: CASSLERGSSIPETQYF. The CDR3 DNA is TGCGCCAGCAGCTTGGAACGGGGTAGCAGTATCCCGGAGACCCAGTACTTC.